The rows below give T cell receptor beta chains drawn from one sample of a study of T-cell reconstitution after alpha-beta-depleted transplantation in children. From the PCR reads, TCRdb called clonotypes with MiXCR, one entry per CDR3 protein. Counted here are some 590,000 distinct CDR3 sequences, roughly a tenth occurring once; the ten biggest clones make up roughly 3.9%. Sequencing used PBMCs from the stem cell graft donor, obtained from the stem cell graft. These receptors originate from a human donor who donated a stem cell graft to a child with acute myeloid leukemia. Both conserved end residues are part of each CDR3. D genes are given only for firm matches. Part of the rows lack a size; the others show once, few, many or a class for expanded clones.

abundance: many; v_gene: TRBV5-1; j_gene: TRBJ1-1; d_gene: .; CDR3aa: CASSLAGENEAFF; CDR3nt: TGCGCCAGCAGCTTGGCGGGGGAAAATGAAGCTTTCTTT
abundance: .; v_gene: TRBV20-1; j_gene: TRBJ2-7; d_gene: TRBD2; CDR3aa: CSARDLASGFYEQYF; CDR3nt: TGCAGTGCTAGAGATCTGGCTAGCGGATTCTACGAGCAGTACTTC
abundance: few; v_gene: TRBV7-9; j_gene: TRBJ2-5; d_gene: TRBD2; CDR3aa: CASSAKPGLAEETQYF; CDR3nt: TGTGCCAGCAGCGCCAAGCCAGGACTAGCCGAAGAGACCCAGTACTTC
abundance: many; v_gene: TRBV4-3; j_gene: TRBJ2-7; d_gene: TRBD2; CDR3aa: CASSQELAGGVHEQYF; CDR3nt: TGCGCCAGCAGCCAAGAACTAGCGGGAGGAGTTCACGAGCAGTACTTC
abundance: .; v_gene: TRBV5-4; j_gene: TRBJ2-5; d_gene: .; CDR3aa: CASSPWNGEQETQYF; CDR3nt: TGTGCCAGCAGCCCCTGGAACGGGGAACAAGAGACCCAGTACTTC
abundance: few; v_gene: TRBV28; j_gene: TRBJ2-5; d_gene: .; CDR3aa: CASYTEGETQYF; CDR3nt: TGTGCCAGCTATACTGAAGGCGAGACCCAGTACTTC
abundance: .; v_gene: TRBV28; j_gene: TRBJ1-2; d_gene: .; CDR3aa: CASSLYSTNYGYTF; CDR3nt: TGTGCCAGCAGTTTATATTCCACTAACTATGGCTACACCTTC
abundance: few; v_gene: TRBV12-3/TRBV12-4; j_gene: TRBJ2-3; d_gene: TRBD2; CDR3aa: CASSFRASGWGTDTQYF; CDR3nt: TGTGCCAGCAGTTTCAGGGCTAGCGGTTGGGGCACAGATACGCAGTATTTT
abundance: few; v_gene: TRBV2; j_gene: TRBJ2-3; d_gene: .; CDR3aa: CASSAQQGTDTQYF; CDR3nt: TGTGCCAGCAGTGCGCAACAGGGCACAGATACGCAGTATTTT
abundance: few; v_gene: TRBV12-3/TRBV12-4; j_gene: TRBJ2-7; d_gene: TRBD2; CDR3aa: CASSLPRSGIYEQYF; CDR3nt: TGTGCCAGCAGTTTGCCCCGCAGCGGGATTTACGAGCAGTACTTC
abundance: .; v_gene: TRBV25-1; j_gene: TRBJ1-3; d_gene: .; CDR3aa: CASSSAGRGRSGNTIYF; CDR3nt: TGTGCCAGCAGCTCTGCCGGCCGGGGGCGATCGGGAAACACCATATATTTT
abundance: .; v_gene: TRBV9; j_gene: TRBJ2-3; d_gene: .; CDR3aa: CASSGSTARDTQYF; CDR3nt: TGTGCCAGCAGCGGATCGACCGCCAGGGATACGCAGTATTTT
abundance: few; v_gene: TRBV30; j_gene: TRBJ2-1; d_gene: .; CDR3aa: CAWALGGSYNEQFF; CDR3nt: TGTGCCTGGGCTCTCGGGGGCTCCTACAATGAGCAGTTCTTC
abundance: .; v_gene: TRBV11-2; j_gene: TRBJ2-1; d_gene: TRBD1; CDR3aa: CASSSKGQALAGSYNEQFF; CDR3nt: TGTGCCAGCAGCTCCAAGGGACAGGCATTGGCGGGTTCCTACAATGAGCAGTTCTTC
abundance: few; v_gene: TRBV5-1; j_gene: TRBJ2-2; d_gene: .; CDR3aa: CASSPTGTGNTGELFF; CDR3nt: TGCGCCAGCAGCCCGACCGGGACGGGAAACACCGGGGAGCTGTTTTTT
abundance: .; v_gene: TRBV12-3/TRBV12-4; j_gene: TRBJ2-1; d_gene: TRBD2; CDR3aa: CAISLTLPGLAGVGNEQFF; CDR3nt: TGTGCCATCAGTTTAACCCTCCCGGGACTAGCGGGAGTGGGGAATGAGCAGTTCTTC
abundance: few; v_gene: TRBV12-3/TRBV12-4; j_gene: TRBJ2-5; d_gene: TRBD1; CDR3aa: CASRDRQGKETQYF; CDR3nt: TGTGCCAGCCGCGACAGACAGGGTAAAGAGACCCAGTACTTC
abundance: many; v_gene: TRBV29-1; j_gene: TRBJ1-3; d_gene: .; CDR3aa: CSVPGGNTIYF; CDR3nt: TGCAGCGTCCCAGGTGGAAACACCATATATTTT
abundance: .; v_gene: TRBV20-1; j_gene: TRBJ2-5; d_gene: .; CDR3aa: CSARGEQETQYF; CDR3nt: TGCAGTGCTAGAGGAGAACAAGAGACCCAGTACTTC
abundance: .; v_gene: TRBV7-6; j_gene: TRBJ2-7; d_gene: TRBD2; CDR3aa: CASSPWTSGRPGEQYF; CDR3nt: TGTGCCAGCAGCCCCTGGACTAGCGGGAGGCCGGGGGAGCAGTACTTC
abundance: few; v_gene: TRBV27; j_gene: TRBJ1-6; d_gene: .; CDR3aa: CASNLGTLNSPLHF; CDR3nt: TGTGCCAGCAACCTCGGGACCCTTAATTCACCCCTCCACTTT
abundance: .; v_gene: TRBV28; j_gene: TRBJ1-1; d_gene: .; CDR3aa: CASSPELGGTEAFF; CDR3nt: TGTGCCAGCAGTCCCGAACTGGGTGGAACTGAAGCTTTCTTT
abundance: .; v_gene: TRBV7-2; j_gene: TRBJ2-7; d_gene: .; CDR3aa: CASRMAGGSGEQYF; CDR3nt: TGTGCCAGCAGAATGGCAGGCGGGTCGGGCGAGCAGTACTTC
abundance: .; v_gene: TRBV7-2; j_gene: TRBJ1-2; d_gene: .; CDR3aa: CASSLAGARYGYTF; CDR3nt: TGTGCCAGCAGCTTAGCGGGGGCCCGCTATGGCTACACCTTC
abundance: .; v_gene: TRBV30; j_gene: TRBJ2-2; d_gene: TRBD2; CDR3aa: CAWKLAGNTGELFF; CDR3nt: TGTGCCTGGAAACTAGCGGGGAACACCGGGGAGCTGTTTTTT
abundance: .; v_gene: TRBV7-8; j_gene: TRBJ2-7; d_gene: .; CDR3aa: CASSQASTGLAYEQYF; CDR3nt: TGTGCCAGCAGCCAAGCATCGACAGGATTGGCCTACGAGCAGTACTTC
abundance: .; v_gene: TRBV30; j_gene: TRBJ2-3; d_gene: .; CDR3aa: CAWTRRLRSTDTQYF; CDR3nt: TGTGCCTGGACTCGGAGGTTAAGGAGCACAGATACGCAGTATTTT
abundance: .; v_gene: TRBV3-1; j_gene: TRBJ2-3; d_gene: TRBD2; CDR3aa: CASTQSLAGGLADTQYF; CDR3nt: TGTGCCTCCACCCAATCCCTAGCGGGAGGGCTGGCGGATACGCAGTATTTT
abundance: few; v_gene: TRBV20-1; j_gene: TRBJ2-7; d_gene: TRBD2; CDR3aa: CSARDQRTSGEPYEQYF; CDR3nt: TGCAGTGCTAGAGATCAACGGACTAGCGGGGAACCTTACGAGCAGTACTTC
abundance: many; v_gene: TRBV12-3/TRBV12-4; j_gene: TRBJ1-2; d_gene: .; CDR3aa: CASSLGPGLGGYTF; CDR3nt: TGTGCCAGCAGCTTAGGCCCAGGGCTCGGTGGCTACACCTTC
abundance: many; v_gene: TRBV10-3; j_gene: TRBJ2-3; d_gene: TRBD2; CDR3aa: CAISELAAGGPESPSTDTQYF; CDR3nt: TGTGCCATCAGTGAGTTGGCAGCGGGAGGGCCGGAGTCTCCTAGCACAGATACGCAGTATTTT